These 16 T cell receptor beta chains were all obtained from the same sample, sequenced in a study of T cells after yellow fever vaccination. TCRdb redid the calling of the 5' RACE reads with MiXCR, one entry per CDR3 protein. The sample has some 99,000 distinct CDR3 sequences; approximately 6.3% are singletons. The sample was CD8+ T cells sorted from PBMCs, taken 10 days after the yellow fever booster vaccination. Receptors were obtained from a man aged 18 to 30 who received the YFV17D yellow fever vaccine.

The V call is TRBV6-6, the J call TRBJ2-1, with 10 bases matching TRBD2. The germline gives CDR1 MNHNY, CDR2 SVGAGI (reference sequence). The CDR3 runs 18 residues. With V trimmed by 8 bases and J by 4 bases, 17 bases remained unmatched. As DNA, the CDR3 is TGTGCCAGCTTCCTTACCCTGTTAGCGGGGGGAGGTTACAATGAGCAGTTCTTC. The encoded protein is CASFLTLLAGGGYNEQFF.

This clonotype was seen more than once but under ten times. The chain joins TRBV13 to TRBJ2-7; 12 positions match TRBD1. The CDR3 has 16 amino acids. The trim removed 5 bases at V and 6 bases at J, leaving 11 bases unmatched. The germline CDR1 and CDR2 sequences are PRHDT and FYEKMQ (reference sequence). The CDR3, as DNA: TGTGCCAGCAGCACATCCGGGACAGGGGGCTCGGGCGAGCAGTACTTC. It codes for CASSTSGTGGSGEQYF.

This clonotype was picked up a small number of times. This chain uses TRBV27 with TRBJ1-1, with TRBD1 matching 7 bases. CDR3 size: 15 residues. J lost 2 bases, V lost 5 bases, and 8 bases had no gene match. Germline-derived CDR1 and CDR2 are MNHEY and SMNVEV (reference sequence). DNA of the CDR3: TGTGCCAGCAGTACTCAACAGGGGATTAACACTGAAGCTTTCTTT. Translating it yields CASSTQQGINTEAFF.

This clonotype was counted many times. The chain links TRBV7-9 to TRBJ2-1, with D possibly called TRBD1 or TRBD2 (5 bases each). Trimming removed 8 bases at V and 8 bases at J, with 10 bases between. CDR1 is SEHNR and CDR2 is FQNEAQ in the germline V gene (reference sequence). This CDR3 is 11 amino acids long. CDR3 sequence: CASRGRDEQFF. The CDR3 bases are TGTGCCAGCCGGGGACGGGATGAGCAGTTCTTC.

This clonotype showed up just a few times. The J gene is TRBJ1-1, the V gene TRBV7-2; unclear D gene. V dropped 5 bases and J dropped 0 bases, with 13 bases sitting between them. Germline-derived CDR1 and CDR2 are SGHTA and FQGNSA. The CDR3 is made up of 15 amino acids. The CDR3 DNA is TGTGCCAGCAGCCCAGTCCGGGTTATGAACACTGAAGCTTTCTTT. It yields the protein CASSPVRVMNTEAFF.

There are a few counts of this clonotype. In DNA, the CDR3 is TGTGCCAGCAGTTACAAGACCGGGACAGGGAGCTACGAGCAGTACGTC. Protein product: CASSYKTGTGSYEQYV. The rearrangement uses TRBV6-5 and TRBJ2-7; 9 positions agree with TRBD1. The CDR3 totals 16 residues. V lost 2 bases and J lost 3; bases outside the gene matches: 8. Per germline, CDR1 MNHEY and CDR2 SVGAGI.

This CDR3 is CASSLVMRPLDTQYF. CDR3 nucleotide sequence: TGTGCCAGCAGCTTAGTAATGCGGCCCTTGGATACGCAGTATTTT. The rearrangement links TRBV11-2 to TRBJ2-3, with no clear D. The CDR3 has 15 amino acids. Germline loops: CDR1 SGHAT, CDR2 FQNNGV. The V gene lost 1 base and the J gene lost 6 bases, with 14 bases spanning the gap.

The rearrangement uses TRBV7-6 and TRBJ2-2; 7 nucleotides line up with TRBD1. The CDR3 consists of 18 residues. Germline assignment: CDR1 SGHVS and CDR2 FNYEAQ. The V gene end was trimmed by 3 bases and the J gene end by 5 bases; junction bases not matched to a gene: 15. As DNA, the CDR3 is TGTGCCAGCAGCTTCACGGACCTGGGGACAGCGAGGACCGGGGAGCTGTTTTTT. Translating it yields CASSFTDLGTARTGELFF.

This clonotype was observed many times. The chain has TRBV15 and TRBJ2-2; D might be TRBD2 (6 bases). CDR1 is LNHNV and CDR2 is YYDKDF in the germline V gene (reference sequence). This CDR3 comprises 17 residues. V was shortened by 0 bases and J by 0 bases, with 11 bases between the two germline ends. DNA of the CDR3: TGTGCCACCAGCAGAGATCGCGGAGGGCCGAACACCGGGGAGCTGTTTTTT. This gives the protein CATSRDRGGPNTGELFF.

Ten or more counts support this clonotype. The chain links TRBV20-1 to TRBJ2-7, with D uncertain. Per the germline V gene, CDR1 is DFQATT and CDR2 is SNEGSKA (reference sequence). V shed 7 bases and J shed 1 base, with 8 bases lying between them. This CDR3 is 11 amino acids long. CDR3 protein: CSGGDSYEQYF. The CDR3 DNA reads as TGCAGTGGTGGGGATTCCTACGAGCAGTACTTC.

The chain links TRBV10-3 to TRBJ2-6, with a tentative D call TRBD1 (6 bases). The germline V and J ends were trimmed by 4 bases and 4 bases, with 11 bases remaining between them. CDR3 length: 15 residues. Germline V gene sequence: CDR1 ENHRY, CDR2 SYGVKD. The CDR3 region has the DNA TGTGCCATCAGTGCGGCAGGGACAGGGGCCAACGTCCTGACTTTC. Translated: CAISAAGTGANVLTF.

This clonotype was counted between two and nine times. The chain carries TRBV6-2 or TRBV6-3 and TRBJ2-1, with unresolved D. The CDR3 loop spans 12 amino acids. The V and J ends lost 2 bases and 15 bases respectively, with 14 bases between them. The germline gives CDR1 MNHEY, CDR2 SVGEGT. In DNA, the CDR3 is TGTGCCAGCAGTTACATTAGGGCCCCCCGGTTCTTC. This sequence encodes CASSYIRAPRFF.

This rearrangement joins TRBV20-1 to TRBJ2-2, with TRBD1 identical over 8 bases. The V and J ends lost 3 bases and 6 bases, in that order; junction bases with no gene match: 9. The CDR3 length is 15 residues. Germline CDR1 reads DFQATT; CDR2 reads SNEGSKA (reference sequence). CDR3 bases: TGCAGTGCTAGGGTTGACCAGGGGGCGGCCGGGGAGCTGTTTTTT. Its translation: CSARVDQGAAGELFF.

The J gene is TRBJ2-7, the V gene TRBV12-5; D may match TRBD1 or TRBD2 (5 bases each). The CDR3 is 14 amino acids. Germline V gene data show CDR1 as LGHNT and CDR2 as FRNRAP. V was clipped by 0 bases and J by 7 bases, with 13 bases between them. CDR3 nucleotides: TGTGCTAGTGGTTTGGTATTCCCGGGACGGGAGCAGTACTTC. It specifies CASGLVFPGREQYF.

This clonotype was counted many times. The genes are TRBV9 and TRBJ2-2; 7 bases are a match to TRBD1. From germline, CDR1 is SGDLS and CDR2 YYNGEE. V was pared by 2 bases and J by 2 bases, with 3 bases of the junction left unmatched. CDR3 size: 15 residues. CDR3 nucleotide sequence: TGTGCCAGCAGCGTCACAGGGGCAAACACCGGGGAGCTGTTTTTT. It encodes CASSVTGANTGELFF.

The rearrangement joins TRBV7-9 to TRBJ2-2; unclear D gene. This CDR3 is 13 amino acids long. Germline V lookup: CDR1 SEHNR, CDR2 FQNEAQ (reference sequence). V gave up 2 bases and J gave up 5 bases, with 6 bases separating them. Written as DNA, the CDR3 is TGTGCCAGCAGCTTAAGGGAAACCGGGGAGCTGTTTTTT. It yields the protein CASSLRETGELFF.